Listed here are 24 T cell receptor beta chains from one sample, sequenced in a study of T cell responses to AZD1222 COVID-19 vaccine. Sequencing was performed with immunoSEQ multiplex PCR; in TCRdb, only in-frame clones are kept and a portion is missing. The data hold tens of thousands of clones, with around 80% observed a single time. The sequences come from peripheral blood, collected 28 days after the second AZD1222 dose. The receptors originated from an adult who received the AZD1222 COVID-19 vaccine.

The J gene is TRBJ1-2, the V gene TRBV6-5; 10 positions agree with TRBD1. The length of the CDR3 is 14 residues. CDR1 MNHEY and CDR2 SVGAGI come from the germline V gene. Unmatched junction bases numbered 4, after V lost 6 bases and J lost 3 bases. The CDR3, as DNA: TGTGCCAGCAGCGGGGACAGGGGCGACTATGGCTACACCTTC. It yields the protein CASSGDRGDYGYTF.

This clone was detected only a few times. This chain's CDR3 is CASSLSRLLVRETQYF. DNA for the CDR3: TGTGCCAGCAGCTTAAGTCGGCTGCTAGTCCGGGAGACCCAGTACTTC. The chain carries TRBV7-9 and TRBJ2-5; no firm D call. V lost 2 bases and J 5 bases, leaving 18 bases between the germline ends. This CDR3 contains 16 residues. Per germline, CDR1 SEHNR and CDR2 FQNEAQ (reference sequence).

The gene calls are TRBV19 and TRBJ1-1, with 8 bases fitting TRBD1. V was clipped by 5 bases and J by 4 bases; unmatched bases: 9. The CDR3 spans 15 residues. Germline loops: CDR1 LNHDA, CDR2 SQIVND (reference sequence). This chain's CDR3 is CASSPTTGVGTEAFF. Written as DNA, the CDR3 is TGTGCCAGTAGTCCGACGACAGGGGTGGGCACTGAAGCTTTCTTT.

This clone was picked up a small number of times. Other DNA sequences in the same sample also yield this CDR3. The genes are TRBV6-5 and TRBJ2-7, with 8 bases matching TRBD1. CDR3 length: 14 amino acids. The J segment lost 1 base and the V segment lost 5 bases, leaving 4 bases of the junction unmatched. Looked up from germline, CDR1 is MNHEY and CDR2 is SVGAGI. CDR3 sequence: CASSPGQGSYEQYF. DNA of the CDR3: TGTGCCAGCAGTCCTGGACAGGGTTCCTACGAGCAGTACTTC.

This clone appeared a few times. The chain joins TRBV6-5 to TRBJ1-5; D not certain. V gave up 2 bases and J gave up 2 bases, with 13 bases separating them. CDR1 and CDR2 from the germline V gene are MNHEY and SVGAGI. The CDR3 has 16 residues. CDR3 loop: CASSYDAPAGNQPQHF. The CDR3 DNA reads as TGTGCCAGCAGTTACGACGCCCCTGCCGGCAATCAGCCCCAGCATTTT.

This clone was observed a few times. The V call is TRBV14, the J call TRBJ2-5, with D perhaps matching TRBD1 or TRBD2 (5 bases each). This CDR3 spans 14 amino acids. The ends were cut back, 1 base at V and 9 bases at J, with 15 bases in the middle. The germline V gene has CDR1 SGHDN and CDR2 FVKESK. Here the CDR3 DNA reads TGTGCCAGCAGCCAAGTCCGAGGGAGAGGGGCCCAGTACTTC. Translating gives CASSQVRGRGAQYF.

The chain employs TRBV3-1 (or the pseudogene TRBV3-2) and TRBJ1-1; no reliable D call. Looked up from germline, CDR1 is LGHDT and CDR2 is YNNKEL (reference sequence). The CDR3 loop spans 12 amino acids. Trimming pared 6 bases from V and 7 bases from J, leaving 12 bases between. The CDR3 nucleotides read TGTGCCAGCAGTCAAATGGCGGATGAAGCTTTCTTT. Protein: CASSQMADEAFF.

The gene calls are TRBV7-2 and TRBJ2-7, with D perhaps TRBD2 (5 bases). Trimming took 5 bases from V and 2 from J, leaving 10 bases between them. This CDR3 is built from 13 residues. Germline V lookup: CDR1 SGHTA, CDR2 FQGNSA. As DNA, the CDR3 is TGTGCCAGCAGCATAGGACTCGCCTACGAGCAGTACTTC. Protein product: CASSIGLAYEQYF.

J is TRBJ2-5 and V is TRBV28, with a weak D call TRBD1 (6 bases). Germline V gene data show CDR1 as MDHEN and CDR2 as SYDVKM. V was cut by 5 bases and J by 4 bases, with 17 bases left in between. The CDR3 length is 15 residues. CDR3: CASSPRGAKGETQYF. The CDR3 bases are TGTGCCAGCAGTCCCAGGGGAGCCAAGGGAGAGACCCAGTACTTC.

The chain links TRBV25-1 to TRBJ2-7, with D maybe TRBD1 (6 bases). This CDR3 region has 12 residues. Germline V gene sequence: CDR1 MGHDK, CDR2 SYGVNS. Between the trimmed V and J ends, which lost 8 bases and 6 bases, there was a span of 14 bases. Here the CDR3 reads CASAYRAPEQYF. CDR3 nucleotide sequence: TGTGCCAGCGCCTACAGGGCTCCCGAGCAGTACTTC.

The chain joins TRBV6-5 to TRBJ1-4; D is unresolved. CDR1 is MNHEY and CDR2 is SVGAGI in the germline V gene. The CDR3 spans 13 residues. The V and J ends lost 2 bases and 8 bases respectively, with 9 bases between them. In DNA form, the CDR3 reads TGTGCCAGCAGTTACGCTGGAGGAGAAAAACTGTTTTTT. Its protein is CASSYAGGEKLFF.

The rearrangement links TRBV27 to TRBJ2-5; 7 nucleotides match TRBD1. This CDR3 has 15 residues. After removal of 6 bases from V and 4 bases from J, the junction contained 11 bases not matched to a gene. Germline V CDR1 and CDR2: MNHEY, SMNVEV (reference sequence). Here the CDR3 reads CASSPTGFKGETQYF. The CDR3 DNA reads as TGTGCCAGCAGCCCGACAGGGTTCAAGGGAGAGACCCAGTACTTC.

The gene calls are TRBV4-3 and TRBJ1-2, with D possibly matching TRBD1 (6 bases). V was cut by 0 bases and J by 4 bases, with 15 bases left in between. CDR1 and CDR2 from the germline V gene are LGHNA and YSLEER. The CDR3 totals 16 residues. CDR3 sequence: CASSQDQGGIAYGYTF. The CDR3 nucleotides read TGCGCCAGCAGCCAAGATCAAGGGGGGATCGCCTATGGCTACACCTTC.

The rearrangement uses TRBV2 and TRBJ2-7; 16 bases align to TRBD2. This CDR3 comprises 17 residues. The germline CDR1 and CDR2 sequences are SNHLY and FYNNEI. J gave up 3 bases and V 6 bases, and 8 bases lay outside the gene matches. The CDR3 loop is CASRGTSGRAVFYEQYF. DNA of the CDR3: TGTGCCAGCAGGGGGACTAGCGGGAGGGCCGTATTCTACGAGCAGTACTTC.

CDR3 nucleotide sequence: TGCGCCAGCAGCTACGGAGACAGGGGTGAAGCTTTCTTT. This encodes CASSYGDRGEAFF. The chain recombines TRBV5-1 with TRBJ1-1; 8 nucleotides align to TRBD1. V lost 3 bases to trimming and J lost 7 bases; unmatched junction nucleotides: 5. Looked up from germline, CDR1 is SGHRS and CDR2 is YFSETQ. CDR3 length: 13 amino acids.

This clone was observed a few times. In DNA form, the CDR3 reads TGTGCCAGCAGTGCGCAGGGGGCGCGGGCGGAAGGAAACACCATATATTTT. Translation gives CASSAQGARAEGNTIYF. V gene TRBV25-1 combines with J gene TRBJ1-3; 8 nucleotides agree with TRBD1. CDR1 MGHDK and CDR2 SYGVNS come from the germline V gene. Trimming took 4 bases from V and 4 from J; bases not matched to a gene: 12. The CDR3 runs to 17 residues.

This sequence joins TRBV28 and TRBJ1-3, with 8 bases identical to TRBD1. Germline CDR1 MDHEN, CDR2 SYDVKM. This CDR3 comprises 14 residues. V shed 6 bases and J 2 bases; nucleotides not matched to a gene: 3. The CDR3: CASSSGGPGNTIYF. The DNA of the CDR3 is TGTGCCAGCAGCTCAGGGGGCCCTGGAAACACCATATATTTT.

This clone appeared once. The chain has TRBV30 and TRBJ2-7; 10 bases map to TRBD2. V was clipped by 5 bases and J by 1 base; unmatched bases: 11. The CDR3 totals 16 residues. The V gene's germline CDR1 is GTSNPN and CDR2 SVGIG (reference sequence). CDR3 residues: CAWSLAGAFLSYEQYF. CDR3 nucleotides: TGTGCCTGGTCTCTAGCGGGAGCCTTCCTTTCCTACGAGCAGTACTTC.

The chain joins TRBV3-1 (or the pseudogene TRBV3-2) to TRBJ2-7; D remains ambiguous. Germline V lookup: CDR1 LGHDT, CDR2 YNNKEL (reference sequence). Deletions cut 3 bases from V and 3 bases from J, with 9 bases between. The CDR3 spans 13 residues. In DNA, the CDR3 is TGTGCCAGCAGCCAGGGCGAGGTCTACGAGCAGTACTTC. As protein: CASSQGEVYEQYF.

The V gene is TRBV7-8, the J gene TRBJ2-7; D may be TRBD1 or TRBD2 (5 bases each). Germline assignment: CDR1 SGHVS and CDR2 FQNEAQ. Trimming cost V 2 bases and J 6 bases, with 11 bases left between them. CDR3 length: 13 residues. Here the CDR3 reads CASSLSGTLEQYF. Here the CDR3 DNA reads TGTGCCAGCAGCTTATCCGGGACCCTCGAGCAGTACTTC.

The chain is built from TRBV9 and TRBJ1-4; the match to TRBD1 covers 9 bases. CDR3 size: 14 residues. The V and J ends lost 3 bases and 8 bases, in that order; junction bases with no gene match: 5. Germline values: CDR1 SGDLS, CDR2 YYNGEE. CDR3 amino acids: CASSAGQGMEKLFF. The DNA for the CDR3 is TGTGCCAGCAGCGCGGGACAGGGCATGGAAAAACTGTTTTTT.

V usage is TRBV7-2 and J usage is TRBJ2-3; TRBD2 agrees at 11 bases. After removal of 3 bases from V and 6 bases from J, the junction contained 11 bases not matched to a gene. This CDR3 is built from 17 residues. Looked up from germline, CDR1 is SGHTA and CDR2 is FQGNSA. The CDR3, as DNA: TGTGCCAGCAGCTTTGGACTAGCGGGCCCTATAGGTGATACGCAGTATTTT. Translation gives CASSFGLAGPIGDTQYF.

The V and J genes are TRBV6-1 and TRBJ1-2; D is unresolved. The CDR3 extends over 13 amino acids. Between the trimmed V and J ends, which lost 1 base and 4 bases, there was a span of 7 bases. CDR1 is MNHNS, CDR2 SASEGT, per germline. The CDR3 sequence: CASSEVGSYGYTF. The CDR3, as DNA: TGTGCCAGCAGTGAAGTAGGGTCCTATGGCTACACCTTC.

V and J are TRBV12-3 or TRBV12-4 and TRBJ2-7; perhaps D is TRBD1 or TRBD2 (5 bases each). With 5 bases removed from V and 6 bases from J, the gap between germline ends came to 14 bases. The CDR3 length is 13 residues. The CDR3 sequence: CASSPRRDGEQYF. CDR3 bases: TGTGCCAGCAGTCCCAGACGGGACGGCGAGCAGTACTTC.